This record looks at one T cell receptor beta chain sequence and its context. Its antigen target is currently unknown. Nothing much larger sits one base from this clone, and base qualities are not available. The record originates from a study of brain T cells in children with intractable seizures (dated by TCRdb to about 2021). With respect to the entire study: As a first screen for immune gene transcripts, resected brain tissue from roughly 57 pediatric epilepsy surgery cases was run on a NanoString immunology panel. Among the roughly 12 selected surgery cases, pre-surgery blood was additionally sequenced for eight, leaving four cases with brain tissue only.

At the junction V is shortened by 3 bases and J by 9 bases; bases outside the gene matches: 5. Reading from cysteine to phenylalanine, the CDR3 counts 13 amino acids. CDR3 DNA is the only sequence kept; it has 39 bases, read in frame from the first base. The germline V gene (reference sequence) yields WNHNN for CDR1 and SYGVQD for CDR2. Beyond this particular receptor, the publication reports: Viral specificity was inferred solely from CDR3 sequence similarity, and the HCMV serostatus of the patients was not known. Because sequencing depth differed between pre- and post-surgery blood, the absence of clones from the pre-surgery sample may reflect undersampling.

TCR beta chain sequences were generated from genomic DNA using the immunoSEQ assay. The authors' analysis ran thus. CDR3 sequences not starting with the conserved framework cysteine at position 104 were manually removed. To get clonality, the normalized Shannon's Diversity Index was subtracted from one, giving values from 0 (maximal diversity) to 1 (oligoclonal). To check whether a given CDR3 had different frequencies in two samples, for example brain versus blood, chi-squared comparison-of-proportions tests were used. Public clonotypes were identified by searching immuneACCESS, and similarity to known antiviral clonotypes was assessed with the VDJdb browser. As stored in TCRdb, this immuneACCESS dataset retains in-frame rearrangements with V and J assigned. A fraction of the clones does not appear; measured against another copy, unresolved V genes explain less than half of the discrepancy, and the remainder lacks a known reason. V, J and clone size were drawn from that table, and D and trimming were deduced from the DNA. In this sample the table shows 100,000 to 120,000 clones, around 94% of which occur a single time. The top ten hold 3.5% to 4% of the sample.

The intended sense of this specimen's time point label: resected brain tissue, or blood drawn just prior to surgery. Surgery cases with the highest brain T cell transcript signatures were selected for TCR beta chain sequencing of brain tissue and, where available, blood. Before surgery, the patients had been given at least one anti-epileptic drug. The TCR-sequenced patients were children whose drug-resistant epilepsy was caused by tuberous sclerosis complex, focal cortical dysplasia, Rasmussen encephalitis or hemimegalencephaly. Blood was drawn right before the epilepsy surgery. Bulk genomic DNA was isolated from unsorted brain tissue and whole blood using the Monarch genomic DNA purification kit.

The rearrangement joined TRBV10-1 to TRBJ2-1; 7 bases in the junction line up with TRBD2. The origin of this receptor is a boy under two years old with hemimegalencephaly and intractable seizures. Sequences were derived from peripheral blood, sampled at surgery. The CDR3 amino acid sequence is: CASSDYSSGEQFF. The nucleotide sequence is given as TGCGCCAGCAGTGATTATTCTAGCGGTGAGCAGTTCTTC.